The source of this T cell receptor (beta chain) is a study of blood T cell repertoires in COVID-19. Here immunoSEQ multiplex PCR was the method, and the copy in TCRdb shows in-frame clones only, minus some. The sample gives a few hundred thousand clones, around 87% of which show up once; approximately 2% is in the top ten. Germline V CDR1 and CDR2: SEHNR, FQNEAQ (reference sequence). Trimming removed 0 bases at V and 7 bases at J, with 7 bases between. The CDR3 has 14 residues. The sequence came from a man younger than 35 with active or convalescent COVID-19. The rearrangement links TRBV7-9 to TRBJ1-6; D is unclear. Sequencing was done on a sample of peripheral blood. As DNA, the CDR3 is TGTGCCAGCAGCTTAGCGGGCTTAAATTCACCCCTCCACTTT. Its protein product is CASSLAGLNSPLHF.